The 25 T cell receptor beta chains listed next were all sequenced from one sample in a study of T cells in Graves' hyperthyroidism and ophthalmopathy. Template material for amplifying TCR beta CDR3 regions consisted of RNA transcripts. HTBI primers were used for first-round RT-PCR of the TCR CDR3. TCRdb re-called the multiplex PCR reads through MiXCR, storing one row per CDR3 protein. The profile shows about 610,000 distinct CDR3 sequences, about 15% of them singletons. Specimen: blood. These receptor sequences come from a woman aged 40 to 55 with Graves' ophthalmopathy.

This clonotype showed up many times. The V and J genes are TRBV5-8 and TRBJ2-2; D is uncertain. The V gene lost 3 bases and the J gene lost 3 bases, with 6 bases spanning the gap. The V gene's germline CDR1 is SGHTS and CDR2 YDEGEE. The CDR3 contains 13 residues. The DNA for the CDR3 is TGTGCCAGCAGCTCGATTCACACCGGGGAGCTGTTTTTT. Amino acids: CASSSIHTGELFF. Full variable domain (missing parts from reference TRBV5-8 and TRBJ2-2): EAGVTQSPTHLIKTRGQQATLRCSPISGHTSVYWYQQALGLGLQFLLWYDEGEERNRGNFPPRFSGRQFPNYSSELNVNALELEDSALYLCASSSIHTGELFFGEGSRLTVL.

This clonotype was picked up many times. Germline and junction disagree at one end, which may indicate a read error. CDR3 in amino acids: CTSSLSADGEQYF. The DNA for the CDR3 is TGTACCAGCAGTTTATCGGCAGATGGTGAGCAGTACTTC. The genes are TRBV28 and TRBJ2-7; D is uncertain. The CDR3 extends over 13 amino acids. The germline CDR1 and CDR2 sequences are MDHEN and SYDVKM.

The table lists this clonotype with many counts. The gene calls are TRBV15 and TRBJ1-2; a possible D gene is TRBD1 (5 bases). The germline V gene has CDR1 LNHNV and CDR2 YYDKDF (reference sequence). Between the trimmed V and J ends, which lost 1 base and 2 bases, there was a span of 14 bases. The CDR3 contains 16 residues. As DNA, the CDR3 is TGTGCCACCAGCAGAGGGGGAGAGGGGTTCAACTATGGCTACACCTTC. Its translation is CATSRGGEGFNYGYTF.

This clonotype was recorded at least ten times. The V call is TRBV6-2 or TRBV6-3, the J call TRBJ2-5, with D unclear. This CDR3 is built from 14 residues. Between the trimmed V and J ends, which lost 2 bases and 4 bases, there was a span of 11 bases. Per the germline V gene, CDR1 is MNHEY and CDR2 is SVGEGT. CDR3 in DNA: TGTGCCAGCAGTTACCCATCCCGTCGAGAGACCCAGTACTTC. Translation: CASSYPSRRETQYF.

This clonotype was counted at least ten times. V gene TRBV5-1 combines with J gene TRBJ2-7; D gene unclear. Trimming left V 0 bases short and J 1 base short, with 11 bases between. This CDR3 contains 15 residues. The germline CDR1 and CDR2 sequences are SGHRS and YFSETQ. DNA of the CDR3: TGCGCCAGCAGCTTGGGGACCACAATGTCCTACGAGCAGTACTTC. As protein: CASSLGTTMSYEQYF. The full variable domain, its missing parts supplied by reference TRBV5-1 and TRBJ2-7, is KAGVTQTPRYLIKTRGQQVTLSCSPISGHRSVSWYQQTPGQGLQFLFEYFSETQRNKGNFPGRFSGRQFSNSRSEMNVSTLELGDSALYLCASSLGTTMSYEQYFGPGTRLTVT.

This clonotype has just a few counts. This rearrangement joins TRBV6-5 to TRBJ1-1; no firm D call. The germline V and J ends were trimmed by 0 bases and 6 bases, with 8 bases remaining between them. The CDR3 spans 13 residues. Per germline, CDR1 MNHEY and CDR2 SVGAGI. In DNA, the CDR3 is TGTGCCAGCAGTTACTCGAATGGGGCTGAAGCTTTCTTT. Its translation: CASSYSNGAEAFF.

This clonotype has only a few counts. This sequence joins TRBV13 and TRBJ2-5; 7 bases are a match to TRBD1. Germline assignment: CDR1 PRHDT and CDR2 FYEKMQ (reference sequence). The CDR3 sequence is 14 residues long. J lost 3 bases, V lost 5 bases, and 6 bases had no gene match. CDR3 bases: TGTGCCAGCAGCATGACAGGGAACGAAGAGACCCAGTACTTC. This codes for CASSMTGNEETQYF. Full variable domain (rest looked up from reference TRBV13 and TRBJ2-5): AAGVIQSPRHLIKEKRETATLKCYPIPRHDTVYWYQQGPGQDPQFLISFYEKMQSDKGSIPDRFSAQQFSDYHSELNMSSLELGDSALYFCASSMTGNEETQYFGPGTRLLVL.

A few counts support this clonotype. The chain links TRBV4-2 to TRBJ2-5; 8 bases line up with TRBD2. Germline trimming cut 0 bases from V and 4 bases from J; bases unmatched to any gene: 10. Germline V gene sequence: CDR1 LGHNA, CDR2 YNFKEQ. The CDR3 covers 17 residues. The CDR3 DNA follows: TGTGCCAGCAGCCAAGATTGGACTAGCACCGGGGGAGAGACCCAGTACTTC. Translation: CASSQDWTSTGGETQYF.

This clonotype was seen ten or more times. This chain uses TRBV28 with TRBJ1-1; possibly TRBD1 for D (5 bases). The germline V gene encodes CDR1 MDHEN and CDR2 SYDVKM. The V and J ends lost 6 bases and 11 bases respectively, with 16 bases between them. The CDR3 extends over 12 amino acids. CDR3 loop: CASSMGPAAAFF. DNA for the CDR3: TGTGCCAGCAGCATGGGACCGGCGGCCGCTTTCTTT. The full variable domain, rest sourced from reference TRBV28 and TRBJ1-1, is DVKVTQSSRYLVKRTGEKVFLECVQDMDHENMFWYRQDPGLGLRLIYFSYDVKMKEKGDIPEGYSVSREKKERFSLILESASTNQTSMYLCASSMGPAAAFFGQGTRLTVV.

Concerning this clonotype itself: The CDR3 does not close with the conserved phenylalanine or tryptophan, likely indicating a read error. The genes are TRBV30 and TRBJ1-1; possibly TRBD1 for D (5 bases). The CDR3 is 12 amino acids. The germline CDR1 and CDR2 sequences are GTSNPN and SVGIG (reference sequence). The germline V and J ends were trimmed by 5 bases and 3 bases, with 10 bases remaining between them. The DNA for the CDR3 is TGTGCCTGGGGGCGGGACTACACTGAAGCTTTCCTT. This encodes CAWGRDYTEAFL.

There are many counts of this clonotype. The gene calls are TRBV30 and TRBJ2-5; the D gene is possibly TRBD1 (5 bases). The CDR3 loop spans 13 amino acids. Germline V lookup: CDR1 GTSNPN, CDR2 SVGIG (reference sequence). Trimming removed 0 bases at V and 3 bases at J, with 8 bases between. In nucleotides, the CDR3 is TGTGCCTGGAGTGTAAAAGGGGAAGAGACCCAGTACTTC. It translates to CAWSVKGEETQYF.

The CDR3 protein is CASSQGVPRNEQYF. DNA of the CDR3: TGTGCCAGCAGCCAAGGGGTCCCCCGGAACGAGCAGTACTTC. V and J are TRBV28 and TRBJ2-7; D is possibly TRBD1 (5 bases). In germline, CDR1 is MDHEN, CDR2 SYDVKM. CDR3 length equals 14 residues. V was shortened by 6 bases and J by 5 bases, with 17 bases between the two germline ends.

The table lists this clonotype with many counts. This chain joins TRBV6-5 and TRBJ2-5, with 13 bases lining up with TRBD2. From germline, CDR1 is MNHEY and CDR2 SVGAGI. The J segment lost 5 bases and the V segment lost 4 bases, leaving 13 bases of the junction unmatched. There are 18 residues in the CDR3. CDR3 sequence: CASSFTLGLAGVGETQYF. DNA for the CDR3: TGTGCCAGCAGTTTCACCCTAGGACTAGCGGGAGTTGGTGAGACCCAGTACTTC.

This clonotype came up many times. The rearrangement uses TRBV15 and TRBJ2-5; 9 bases map to TRBD2. The CDR3 spans 17 residues. Germline V lookup: CDR1 LNHNV, CDR2 YYDKDF (reference sequence). The ends lost 0 bases at V and 1 base at J; junction bases unmatched: 6. CDR3 sequence: CATSREPQLAGQETQYF. The CDR3 DNA reads as TGTGCCACCAGCAGAGAACCACAACTAGCGGGCCAAGAGACCCAGTACTTC.

The rearrangement links TRBV9 to TRBJ2-5; 16 positions match TRBD2. Per germline, CDR1 SGDLS and CDR2 YYNGEE. The CDR3 runs to 18 residues. The ends lost 2 bases at V and 4 bases at J; junction bases unmatched: 8. In DNA form, the CDR3 reads TGTGCCAGCAGCGTCACCGGGACTAGCGGGAGGGGGCGAGAGACCCAGTACTTC. Translating it yields CASSVTGTSGRGRETQYF.

CDR3 amino acids: CASSPPDSPDTIYF. CDR3 coding DNA: TGTGCCAGCTCACCACCGGACAGCCCAGACACCATATATTTT. The chain recombines TRBV18 with TRBJ1-3; perhaps TRBD1 as D (6 bases). V was pared by 0 bases and J by 8 bases, with 11 bases between. The CDR3 has 14 amino acids. Germline V lookup: CDR1 KGHSH, CDR2 LQKENI. Combining the CDR3 with reference TRBV18 and TRBJ1-3 gives the whole variable domain NAGVMQNPRHLVRRRGQEARLRCSPMKGHSHVYWYRQLPEEGLKFMVYLQKENIIDESGMPKERFSAEFPKEGPSILRIQQVVRGDSAAYFCASSPPDSPDTIYFGEGSWLTVV.

This clonotype appeared many times. V usage is TRBV11-1 and J usage is TRBJ1-5; the D is unclear. V was pared by 3 bases and J by 1 base, with 4 bases between. The CDR3 contains 13 residues. Germline-derived CDR1 and CDR2 are SGHAT and FQDESV (reference sequence). CDR3 nucleotides: TGTGCCAGCAGCTTGAAAAGCAATCAGCCCCAGCATTTT. Protein sequence: CASSLKSNQPQHF.

The chain joins TRBV7-9 to TRBJ2-7, with D hard to call. Germline values: CDR1 SEHNR, CDR2 FQNEAQ (reference sequence). V lost 6 bases, J lost 5 bases, and 8 bases lay in between. This CDR3 is built from 11 residues. CDR3 sequence (DNA): TGTGCCAGCAGGGATCAGGACGAGCAGTACTTC. The encoded protein is CASRDQDEQYF.

At least ten counts were recorded for this clonotype. V is TRBV4-1 and J is TRBJ2-7; no clear D gene. With 1 base removed from V and 2 bases from J, the gap between germline ends came to 9 bases. From germline, CDR1 is MGHRA and CDR2 YSYEKL. The CDR3 covers 14 residues. CDR3 in DNA: TGCGCCAGCAGCCAAGCGGACGAAACCTACGAGCAGTACTTC. Protein sequence: CASSQADETYEQYF.

This clonotype was seen ten or more times. V and J are TRBV29-1 and TRBJ2-7; 10 bases align to TRBD1. The V segment lost 7 bases and the J segment 5 bases; nucleotides outside the gene matches: 8. CDR1 SQVTM and CDR2 ANQGSEA come from the germline V gene. This CDR3 is built from 13 residues. The CDR3 protein is CSGGDRGLNEQYF. CDR3 DNA: TGCAGCGGTGGGGACAGGGGTCTCAACGAGCAGTACTTC.

Here the CDR3 reads CASSLLLGGEAPSDTQYF. Written as DNA, the CDR3 is TGTGCCAGCAGTTTGTTACTTGGGGGGGAAGCCCCCTCCGATACGCAGTATTTT. The rearrangement links TRBV28 to TRBJ2-3; 7 bases match TRBD2. This CDR3 is 18 amino acids long. Germline V gene sequence: CDR1 MDHEN, CDR2 SYDVKM. Germline trimming cut 3 bases from V and 6 bases from J; bases unmatched to any gene: 18.

This clonotype turned up a few times. The chain combines TRBV9 with TRBJ2-2, with D unclear. V lost 3 bases and J 6 bases, leaving 9 bases between the germline ends. The CDR3 sequence is 13 residues long. The germline CDR1 and CDR2 sequences are SGDLS and YYNGEE. The CDR3 DNA sequence: TGTGCCAGCAGCGCGGTTCAGGCCGGGGAGCTGTTTTTT. This encodes CASSAVQAGELFF.

The table lists this clonotype with many counts. This chain connects TRBV2 to TRBJ1-2; D perhaps matches TRBD1 (6 bases). The V end lost 6 bases, the J end lost 0 bases, and 8 bases lay between the germline ends. There are 13 residues in the CDR3. Germline CDR1 reads SNHLY; CDR2 reads FYNNEI. The chain's CDR3 is CASRDRANYGYTF. The CDR3 region has the DNA TGTGCCAGCAGGGACAGAGCTAACTATGGCTACACCTTC.

This clonotype has ten or more counts. This chain uses TRBV11-2 with TRBJ2-7, with 8 positions matching TRBD2. Germline trimming cut 5 bases from V and 9 bases from J; bases unmatched to any gene: 21. The length of the CDR3 is 17 residues. From germline, CDR1 is SGHAT and CDR2 FQNNGV. CDR3: CASSHSTEVAGWRGQYF. The CDR3 DNA reads as TGTGCCAGCAGCCACTCGACCGAAGTAGCGGGATGGCGCGGGCAGTACTTC.

This clonotype has only a few counts. The rearrangement uses TRBV10-3 and TRBJ2-2; TRBD1 matches 9 bases. Germline V gene lookup returns CDR1 ENHRY and CDR2 SYGVKD. V lost 4 bases, J lost 1 base, and 7 bases stayed unmatched. This CDR3 has 17 residues. The CDR3 loop is CAISVSTGGWNTGELFF. CDR3 nucleotides: TGTGCCATCAGTGTGTCAACAGGGGGCTGGAACACCGGGGAGCTGTTTTTT.